These 19 T cell receptor beta chains came from one sample sequenced in a study of beta chain features in type 1 diabetes. Isolated RNA was reverse transcribed in full, so expressed TCRB transcripts were sequenced. Only in-frame clones appear in the TCRdb table, and some are missing; sequencing was by immunoSEQ multiplex PCR. The sample records 250,000 to 350,000 clones, roughly 15% being singletons. Material: central memory CD4+ T cells from blood. The receptors were gathered from a man under 40 in good health.

This clone was seen a few times. The chain is built from TRBV7-2 and TRBJ2-7; 9 nucleotides align to TRBD2. The germline V gene has CDR1 SGHTA and CDR2 FQGNSA. V trimming: 5 bases; J trimming: 2 bases; junction bases outside the gene matches: 10. This CDR3 spans 16 amino acids. The CDR3 DNA sequence: TGTGCCAGCAGCCCTCAAGCGGGAGGAAACACCTACGAGCAGTACGTC. As protein: CASSPQAGGNTYEQYV.

There are a few counts of this clone. The rearrangement links TRBV11-3 to TRBJ1-2; weak D call: TRBD1 (5 bases). Germline CDR1 is SGHNT and CDR2 is YENEEA. V was pared by 2 bases and J by 4 bases, with 20 bases between. This CDR3 comprises 17 residues. CDR3 DNA: TGTGCCAGCAGCTTAATGGGGCTAACCACAGGTACCTATGGCTACACCTTC. It is translated as CASSLMGLTTGTYGYTF.

This clone was counted only a few times. The rearrangement links TRBV10-3 to TRBJ2-1; 10 bases map to TRBD2. Germline CDR1 reads ENHRY; CDR2 reads SYGVKD. The CDR3 extends over 13 amino acids. With V trimmed by 10 bases and J by 7 bases, 7 bases remained unmatched. The CDR3 nucleotides are TGTGCCACCCTAGCGGGAGAGAGAAATGAGCAGTTCTTC. It codes for CATLAGERNEQFF.

This clone showed up just a few times. The chain is built from TRBV7-9 and TRBJ2-7; 8 nucleotides align to TRBD2. V gave up 5 bases and J gave up 1 base; unmatched junction bases: 4. Germline CDR1 is SEHNR and CDR2 is FQNEAQ (reference sequence). CDR3 size: 14 residues. The CDR3 bases are TGTGCCAGCAGCGATACTAGCGGATCCTACGAGCAGTACTTC. Its protein is CASSDTSGSYEQYF.

This clone came up a few times. The chain couples TRBV27 to TRBJ2-7, with D perhaps matching TRBD2 (6 bases). The CDR3 spans 16 residues. Germline CDR1 reads MNHEY; CDR2 reads SMNVEV (reference sequence). Trimming left V 10 bases short and J 5 bases short, with 27 bases between. The CDR3 here is CAILHPGFGTGDEQYV. The CDR3 DNA sequence: TGTGCCATCCTTCACCCCGGTTTTGGGACGGGAGACGAGCAGTACGTC.

The chain links TRBV5-4 to TRBJ2-5; 10 bases fit TRBD1. This CDR3 is built from 15 residues. Germline trimming cut 2 bases from V and 3 bases from J; bases unmatched to any gene: 4. CDR1 SGHNT and CDR2 YYREEE come from the germline V gene (reference sequence). The CDR3 DNA sequence: TGTGCCAGCAGCTTCGGGACAGGGGCGGAAGAGACCCAGTACTTC. Amino acid sequence: CASSFGTGAEETQYF. The whole variable domain, filled in from reference TRBV5-4 and TRBJ2-5, reads ETGVTQSPTHLIKTRGQQVTLRCSSQSGHNTVSWYQQALGQGPQFIFQYYREEENGRGNFPPRFSGLQFPNYSSELNVNALELDDSALYLCASSFGTGAEETQYFGPGTRLLVL.

The chain has TRBV21-1 and TRBJ1-5. TRBV21-1 is termed a pseudogene. The CDR3 consists of 14 residues. The CDR3 nucleotides read TGTGCCAGCAGCAAAGTAGTAGCCCATCAGCCCCAGCATTTT. It codes for CASSKVVAHQPQHF.

This clone showed up just a few times. At one end the junction does not follow the germline gene, possibly because of a read error. The same CDR3 can be traced to other DNA sequences in this sample. This chain connects TRBV7-7 to TRBJ2-5; 9 nucleotides line up with TRBD1. The CDR3 spans 13 residues. Germline V gene lookup returns CDR1 SSHAT and CDR2 FNYEAQ (reference sequence). The CDR3 sequence: CASSSDRGETQYF. The CDR3 bases are TGTGCTAGCAGCTCGGACAGGGGCGAGACCCAGTACTTC.

A few counts support this clone. The chain couples TRBV15 to TRBJ1-6; 8 bases agree with TRBD1. V trimming: 3 bases; J trimming: 4 bases; junction bases outside the gene matches: 5. The germline V gene has CDR1 LNHNV and CDR2 YYDKDF (reference sequence). The CDR3 is 16 residues long. The CDR3 nucleotides read TGTGCCACCAGCAGTCAGGGGGCCAATTATAATTCACCCCTCCACTTT. This translates into CATSSQGANYNSPLHF.

Many counts were recorded for this clone. The chain combines TRBV14 with TRBJ2-1; 9 nucleotides align to TRBD2. The germline CDR1 and CDR2 sequences are SGHDN and FVKESK. The J segment lost 3 bases and the V segment lost 1 base, leaving 4 bases of the junction unmatched. CDR3 size: 16 residues. In DNA, the CDR3 is TGTGCCAGCAGCCAAGTAGCGGGAGCTAACTACAATGAGCAGTTCTTC. This translates into CASSQVAGANYNEQFF.

The rearrangement joins TRBV4-2 to TRBJ1-4; unclear D gene. Trimming cost V 0 bases and J 10 bases, with 12 bases left between them. Germline assignment: CDR1 LGHNA and CDR2 YNFKEQ. This CDR3 region has 14 residues. As DNA, the CDR3 is TGTGCCAGCAGCCAAGATCGGGGAATGGGAAAACTGTTTTTT. It yields the protein CASSQDRGMGKLFF.

To note about this clone: This clone may be a read error of a much larger clone one base away. The gene calls are TRBV4-1 and TRBJ1-1; unclear D gene. Germline-derived CDR1 and CDR2 are MGHRA and YSYEKL. V was clipped by 4 bases and J by 1 base, with 10 bases between them. The CDR3 spans 14 residues. The CDR3 bases are TGCGCCAGCAGCCCCCCCGGCAGGAACACTGAAGCTTTCTTT. As protein: CASSPPGRNTEAFF.

This sequence joins TRBV6-5 and TRBJ1-2; perhaps TRBD1 as D (5 bases). Germline lookup yields CDR1 MNHEY and CDR2 SVGAGI. The CDR3 has 15 residues. V was clipped by 2 bases and J by 4 bases, with 14 bases between them. The CDR3 is CASSYASGTFYGYTF. Here the CDR3 DNA reads TGTGCCAGCAGTTACGCATCCGGGACCTTCTATGGCTACACCTTC.

The sample holds many counts of this clone. Other DNA sequences in this specimen translate into the identical CDR3. The chain has TRBV2 and TRBJ2-2, with TRBD1 identical over 10 bases. Germline values: CDR1 SNHLY, CDR2 FYNNEI. CDR3 size: 14 residues. V lost 4 bases, J lost 7 bases, and 3 bases stayed unmatched. CDR3 in DNA: TGTGCCAGCAGTGTGGGACAGGGGTACGGGGAGCTGTTTTTT. Translating it yields CASSVGQGYGELFF.

V and J are TRBV9 and TRBJ2-1, with D possibly matching TRBD1 (5 bases). This CDR3 spans 14 amino acids. Germline loops: CDR1 SGDLS, CDR2 YYNGEE. Trimming stripped 5 bases from V and 7 bases from J, with 16 bases between. CDR3 sequence (DNA): TGTGCCAGCAGTTCTACTCCGACAGCAAATGAGCAGTTCTTC. As protein: CASSSTPTANEQFF.

A few counts support this clone. The rearrangement uses TRBV10-3 and TRBJ1-1, with 7 bases fitting TRBD1. Germline CDR1 ENHRY, CDR2 SYGVKD. The CDR3 contains 15 residues. The V segment lost 3 bases and the J segment 0 bases; nucleotides outside the gene matches: 4. The CDR3 here is CAISDPGQLNTEAFF. The CDR3 DNA reads TGTGCCATCAGTGATCCGGGACAGCTGAACACTGAAGCTTTCTTT.

This clone was seen just once. The CDR3 DNA reads as TGTGCCAGCAGCCAAGGGACTAGCGGACCCTACGAGCAGTACTTC. Translated: CASSQGTSGPYEQYF. The V and J genes are TRBV5-4 and TRBJ2-7, with TRBD2 identical over 11 bases. Germline V gives CDR1 SGHNT, CDR2 YYREEE (reference sequence). The trim removed 4 bases at V and 2 bases at J, leaving 5 bases unmatched. This CDR3 comprises 15 residues.

This clone has just a few counts. The V call is TRBV6-5, the J call TRBJ2-7; no reliable D call. This CDR3 region has 12 residues. V dropped 5 bases and J dropped 0 bases, with 5 bases sitting between them. CDR1 and CDR2 from the germline V gene are MNHEY and SVGAGI. The CDR3 here is CASSLRSYEQYF. CDR3 in DNA: TGTGCCAGCAGTCTGCGCTCCTACGAGCAGTACTTC.

This clone was observed a handful of times. The V and J genes are TRBV7-8 and TRBJ2-7, with 9 nucleotides matching TRBD1. The V gene end was trimmed by 0 bases and the J gene end by 2 bases; junction bases not matched to a gene: 2. This CDR3 comprises 15 residues. The V gene's germline CDR1 is SGHVS and CDR2 FQNEAQ. The CDR3 DNA follows: TGTGCCAGCAGCTTAGCGGGACAGGGTACCTACGAGCAGTACTTC. Protein product: CASSLAGQGTYEQYF.